Detailed here is one T cell receptor (beta chain). Its antigen is as yet unknown. Trimming took 4 bases from V and 6 from J, leaving 15 bases between them. From germline, CDR1 is ENHRY and CDR2 SYGVKD. The CDR3 sequence is 14 residues long. The sample originates from a study of identical twins. Notes on the study in general: Beta out-of-frame sequences showed weaker excess twin sharing.

Template switching (which added a universal primer site) was used, and cDNA carried unique molecular identifiers. TCRdb analysed the 5' RACE reads with MiXCR anew, one entry per CDR3 protein. The data contain under 800,000 distinct CDR3 sequences, 21% of them seen just once; the ten biggest clones take up 4% to 5.5%. The same sample was also studied in work on T cells expressing NK-cell markers.

This sequence joins TRBV10-3 and TRBJ1-2; maybe TRBD1 (5 bases). This sequence originates from a young woman in good health. The sequenced material came from PBMCs. CDR3 protein: CAISAPRGVDGYTF. The CDR3 coding sequence is TGTGCCATCAGTGCCCCCCGGGGCGTTGATGGCTACACCTTC.